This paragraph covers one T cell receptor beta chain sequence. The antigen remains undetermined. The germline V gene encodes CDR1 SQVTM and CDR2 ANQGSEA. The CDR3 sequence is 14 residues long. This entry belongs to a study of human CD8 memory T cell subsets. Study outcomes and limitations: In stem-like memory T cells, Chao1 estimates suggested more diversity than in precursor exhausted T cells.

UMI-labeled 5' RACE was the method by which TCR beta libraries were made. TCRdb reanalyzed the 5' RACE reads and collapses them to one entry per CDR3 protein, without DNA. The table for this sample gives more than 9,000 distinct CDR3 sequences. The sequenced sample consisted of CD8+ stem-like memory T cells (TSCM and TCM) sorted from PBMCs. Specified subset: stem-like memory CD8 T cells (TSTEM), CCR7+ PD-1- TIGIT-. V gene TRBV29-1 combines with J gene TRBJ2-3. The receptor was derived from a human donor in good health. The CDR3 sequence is CSVEDLRSTDTQYF.